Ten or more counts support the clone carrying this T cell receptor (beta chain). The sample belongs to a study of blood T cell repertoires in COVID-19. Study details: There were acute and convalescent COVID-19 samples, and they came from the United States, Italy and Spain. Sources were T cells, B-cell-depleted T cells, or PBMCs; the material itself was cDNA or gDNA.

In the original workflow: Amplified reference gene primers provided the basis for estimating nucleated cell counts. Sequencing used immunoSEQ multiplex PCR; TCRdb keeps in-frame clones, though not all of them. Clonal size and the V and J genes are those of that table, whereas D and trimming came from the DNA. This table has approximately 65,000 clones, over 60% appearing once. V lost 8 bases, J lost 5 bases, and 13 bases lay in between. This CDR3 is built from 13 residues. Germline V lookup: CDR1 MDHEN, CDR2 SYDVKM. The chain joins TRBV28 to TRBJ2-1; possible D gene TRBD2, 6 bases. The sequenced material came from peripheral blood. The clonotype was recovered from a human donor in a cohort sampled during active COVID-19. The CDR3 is CASDPSGDNEQFF. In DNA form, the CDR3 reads TGTGCCAGCGATCCCTCGGGGGACAATGAGCAGTTCTTC.